This passage covers 27 T cell receptor beta chains from one sample sequenced in a study of identical twins. MiXCR was run by TCRdb on the 5' RACE reads, yielding one entry per CDR3 protein. The sample records fewer than 800,000 distinct CDR3 sequences, roughly 6.6% being singletons. The data also belong to a second study, concerning yellow fever vaccine responses in identical twins.

The sequenced sample consisted of PBMCs. Source of these receptors: a woman aged 18-29 years in good health.

The chain combines TRBV5-1 with TRBJ1-3; TRBD1 matches 8 bases. Trimming removed 5 bases from V and 4 bases from J; junction bases left unmatched: 5. Per the germline V gene, CDR1 is SGHRS and CDR2 is YFSETQ. The CDR3 sequence is 14 residues long. CDR3 bases: TGCGCCAGCAGTCAGGGGGCGCAAGGAAACACCATATATTTT. Translating it yields CASSQGAQGNTIYF.

The rearrangement uses TRBV27 and TRBJ1-4; D is unresolved. This CDR3 has 14 amino acids. V was clipped by 5 bases and J by 8 bases, with 15 bases between them. Germline V gene data show CDR1 as MNHEY and CDR2 as SMNVEV (reference sequence). CDR3 region: CASSLFGEEEKLFF. In DNA form, the CDR3 reads TGTGCCAGCAGTCTCTTCGGAGAGGAAGAAAAACTGTTTTTT.

This clonotype was detected ten times or more. The rearrangement links TRBV5-4 to TRBJ1-2, with D hard to call. CDR3 length equals 16 residues. V dropped 0 bases and J dropped 1 base, with 13 bases sitting between them. Germline lookup yields CDR1 SGHNT and CDR2 YYREEE (reference sequence). This chain's CDR3 is CASSLDNHELNYGYTF. The CDR3, as DNA: TGTGCCAGCAGCTTGGACAATCATGAACTTAACTATGGCTACACCTTC.

This clonotype was picked up a small number of times. The rearrangement links TRBV24-1 to TRBJ2-5, with 7 bases matching TRBD1. The trim removed 0 bases at V and 3 bases at J, leaving 3 bases unmatched. Per germline, CDR1 KGHDR and CDR2 SFDVKD. CDR3 size: 15 residues. DNA of the CDR3: TGTGCCACCAGTGATTTGGAGACAGGGAAAGAGACCCAGTACTTC. It yields the protein CATSDLETGKETQYF.

Ten or more counts support this clonotype. The J gene is TRBJ1-1, the V gene TRBV7-2; D ambiguous. CDR1 is SGHTA, CDR2 FQGNSA, per germline. Trimming cost V 4 bases and J 5 bases, with 11 bases left between them. The CDR3 is 13 residues long. As DNA, the CDR3 is TGTGCCAGCAGCTCCTTCGGGATAACTGAAGCTTTCTTT. It encodes CASSSFGITEAFF.

The chain joins TRBV2 to TRBJ1-5; possibly TRBD1 for D (6 bases). Germline CDR1 reads SNHLY; CDR2 reads FYNNEI. With 6 bases removed from V and 2 bases from J, the gap between germline ends came to 11 bases. The CDR3 sequence is 14 residues long. Here the CDR3 reads CASRPNRGNQPQHF. For the CDR3, the DNA is TGTGCCAGCAGGCCCAACAGGGGCAATCAGCCCCAGCATTTT.

This rearrangement joins TRBV2 to TRBJ1-1, with TRBD1 matching 7 bases. V lost 3 bases to trimming and J lost 7 bases; unmatched junction nucleotides: 8. The CDR3 sequence is 14 residues long. Looked up from germline, CDR1 is SNHLY and CDR2 is FYNNEI. The CDR3 DNA is TGTGCCAGCAGTGACCCCCGGGACAGAAATGAAGCTTTCTTT. It yields the protein CASSDPRDRNEAFF.

This clonotype was seen more than once but under ten times. This sequence joins TRBV3-1 and TRBJ2-5; D remains unclear. The V gene lost 2 bases and the J gene lost 6 bases, with 13 bases spanning the gap. The CDR3 has 14 amino acids. Germline CDR1 LGHDT, CDR2 YNNKEL (reference sequence). CDR3 amino acids: CASSQSPGPQTQYF. The CDR3 bases are TGTGCCAGCAGCCAATCCCCAGGTCCTCAGACCCAGTACTTC.

This clonotype was counted many times. The rearrangement links TRBV5-1 to TRBJ1-2; D gene unclear. Germline assignment: CDR1 SGHRS and CDR2 YFSETQ. V lost 1 base and J 4 bases, leaving 11 bases between the germline ends. This CDR3 has 14 residues. CDR3 sequence: CASSLYSQTYGYTF. The CDR3 coding sequence is TGCGCCAGCAGCTTGTATAGCCAGACCTATGGCTACACCTTC.

This clonotype was observed a handful of times. V gene TRBV4-2 combines with J gene TRBJ2-5; TRBD2 might be the D (5 bases). The germline V gene has CDR1 LGHNA and CDR2 YNFKEQ. This CDR3 is built from 15 residues. V was clipped by 3 bases and J by 4 bases, with 15 bases between them. The CDR3 region is CASSHGLAATETQYF. The CDR3 DNA reads as TGTGCCAGCAGCCATGGTCTAGCTGCCACAGAGACCCAGTACTTC.

In this sample, this clonotype turned up many times. The CDR3 coding sequence is TGTGCCATCAGTGAGCCGACTAGCACCGGGGAGCTGTTTTTT. Translated: CAISEPTSTGELFF. This chain links TRBV10-3 with TRBJ2-2, with D tentatively TRBD2 (6 bases). The CDR3 runs 14 residues. Trimming took off 2 bases at V and 4 bases at J, with 8 bases between the two ends. Germline-derived CDR1 and CDR2 are ENHRY and SYGVKD.

This clonotype was recorded a few times. The chain couples TRBV10-3 to TRBJ2-3, with unresolved D. The germline CDR1 and CDR2 sequences are ENHRY and SYGVKD. The ends were cut back, 0 bases at V and 0 bases at J, with 7 bases in the middle. The CDR3 loop spans 15 amino acids. Written as DNA, the CDR3 is TGTGCCATCAGTGAGTCGACGGTTAGCACAGATACGCAGTATTTT. Its protein product is CAISESTVSTDTQYF.

This clonotype turned up a few times. The chain uses TRBV28 and TRBJ1-5, with D possibly TRBD1 on 5 matching bases. This CDR3 is built from 14 residues. Germline lookup yields CDR1 MDHEN and CDR2 SYDVKM. With 8 bases removed from V and 4 bases from J, the gap between germline ends came to 15 bases. The CDR3 region is CASAPGGVNQPQHF. The CDR3 region has the DNA TGTGCCAGCGCCCCCGGGGGAGTTAATCAGCCCCAGCATTTT. Full variable domain (missing parts from reference TRBV28 and TRBJ1-5): DVKVTQSSRYLVKRTGEKVFLECVQDMDHENMFWYRQDPGLGLRLIYFSYDVKMKEKGDIPEGYSVSREKKERFSLILESASTNQTSMYLCASAPGGVNQPQHFGDGTRLSIL.

This clonotype has a handful of counts. This chain connects TRBV11-2 to TRBJ1-2; D is possibly TRBD1 (6 bases). Germline assignment: CDR1 SGHAT and CDR2 FQNNGV. This CDR3 spans 14 amino acids. Trimming stripped 5 bases from V and 4 bases from J, with 14 bases between. This CDR3 is CASSEDSQTYGYTF. CDR3 sequence (DNA): TGTGCCAGCAGCGAGGACAGCCAAACCTATGGCTACACCTTC.

V and J are TRBV20-1 and TRBJ2-7; 13 bases agree with TRBD2. The germline CDR1 and CDR2 sequences are DFQATT and SNEGSKA (reference sequence). This CDR3 spans 13 amino acids. The V gene end was trimmed by 7 bases and the J gene end by 7 bases; junction bases not matched to a gene: 7. In DNA, the CDR3 is TGCAGTGGACGTACTAGCGGGGGGGAGGAGCAGTACTTC. It yields the protein CSGRTSGGEEQYF.

The rearrangement joins TRBV29-1 to TRBJ2-1; 8 bases are a match to TRBD2. CDR3 length: 13 amino acids. Per the germline V gene, CDR1 is SQVTM and CDR2 is ANQGSEA. V was clipped by 6 bases and J by 6 bases; unmatched bases: 7. CDR3: CSVLRGVGNEQFF. In DNA, the CDR3 is TGCAGCGTGTTGCGGGGGGTGGGCAATGAGCAGTTCTTC.

This chain connects TRBV5-1 to TRBJ2-1; D is uncertain. Germline-derived CDR1 and CDR2 are SGHRS and YFSETQ. V lost 4 bases and J lost 6, with 14 bases in between. The CDR3 is 14 amino acids. CDR3: CASSVGQYRNEQFF. In DNA form, the CDR3 reads TGCGCCAGCAGCGTCGGGCAATACCGCAATGAGCAGTTCTTC.

This clonotype was counted a few times. The V gene is TRBV29-1, the J gene TRBJ2-6; 8 nucleotides align to TRBD1. After removal of 0 bases from V and 0 bases from J, the junction contained 7 bases not matched to a gene. There are 18 residues in the CDR3. CDR1 SQVTM and CDR2 ANQGSEA come from the germline V gene. CDR3 in DNA: TGCAGCGTTGAAGATAGGGGGGACAGGAGCTCTGGGGCCAACGTCCTGACTTTC. Its translation: CSVEDRGDRSSGANVLTF.

This clonotype showed up just a few times. The chain employs TRBV28 and TRBJ2-5; 10 bases agree with TRBD1. With 4 bases clipped from V and 5 bases from J, the junction kept 10 bases outside the gene matches. The CDR3 runs to 16 residues. Germline values: CDR1 MDHEN, CDR2 SYDVKM. As DNA, the CDR3 is TGTGCCAGCAGTTCGACCGGGACAGGGGTCAGGGAGACCCAGTACTTC. This gives the protein CASSSTGTGVRETQYF.

This chain uses TRBV12-3 or TRBV12-4 with TRBJ2-1; D not resolved. The CDR3 runs to 14 residues. The ends were cut back, 3 bases at V and 5 bases at J, with 11 bases in the middle. CDR3: CASSFGPLNNEQFF. The CDR3 DNA sequence: TGTGCCAGCAGTTTCGGCCCCCTAAACAATGAGCAGTTCTTC.

The sample holds many counts of this clonotype. The V and J genes are TRBV12-3 or TRBV12-4 and TRBJ2-7; either TRBD1 or TRBD2 may supply D (5 bases each). The CDR3 has 13 residues. Trimming cost V 4 bases and J 0 bases, with 7 bases left between them. CDR3 sequence (DNA): TGTGCCAGCAGTTGGGGGTCCTCCTACGAGCAGTACTTC. This translates into CASSWGSSYEQYF.

This clonotype was found many times. This rearrangement joins TRBV27 to TRBJ2-3; D may be TRBD1 (5 bases). This CDR3 is built from 16 residues. Germline-derived CDR1 and CDR2 are MNHEY and SMNVEV (reference sequence). Trimming left V 3 bases short and J 0 bases short, with 13 bases between. CDR3 residues: CASSLGLGSSTDTQYF. CDR3 bases: TGTGCCAGCAGTTTGGGGCTGGGGTCTAGCACAGATACGCAGTATTTT.

This clonotype was recorded a few times. The chain employs TRBV9 and TRBJ2-1, with D tentatively TRBD2 (6 bases). Germline V CDR1 and CDR2: SGDLS, YYNGEE. V was cut by 5 bases and J by 9 bases, with 9 bases left in between. CDR3 length: 11 residues. The CDR3 nucleotides are TGTGCCAGCAGGGATAGCGGTGAGCAGTTCTTC. The encoded protein is CASRDSGEQFF.

This clonotype has a count of ten or more. The chain combines TRBV5-1 with TRBJ2-3; D is undetermined. The CDR3 totals 14 residues. The V end lost 0 bases, the J end lost 6 bases, and 11 bases lay between the germline ends. Germline V gives CDR1 SGHRS, CDR2 YFSETQ. CDR3 nucleotides: TGCGCCAGCAGCTTGGGGCAGGCTCGCGATACGCAGTATTTT. Residues: CASSLGQARDTQYF.

This clonotype turned up a few times. J is TRBJ2-1 and V is TRBV12-5; TRBD1 matches 9 bases. Germline V gene data show CDR1 as LGHNT and CDR2 as FRNRAP. The CDR3 consists of 16 residues. With V trimmed by 0 bases and J by 6 bases, 6 bases remained unmatched. CDR3 nucleotide sequence: TGTGCTAGTGGTTTGGTAAGGGACAGGGAAGGCAATGAGCAGTTCTTC. Protein: CASGLVRDREGNEQFF.

The V gene is TRBV7-9, the J gene TRBJ2-1; the match to TRBD2 covers 11 bases. V was clipped by 4 bases and J by 10 bases; unmatched bases: 12. The CDR3 is made up of 16 amino acids. Germline CDR1 is SEHNR and CDR2 is FQNEAQ (reference sequence). The CDR3 sequence is CASSSPGLAVQSEQFF. CDR3 coding DNA: TGTGCCAGCAGCTCTCCGGGACTAGCGGTACAATCGGAGCAGTTCTTC. The variable domain in full, with the rest retrieved from reference TRBV7-9 and TRBJ2-1, is DTGVSQNPRHKITKRGQNVTFRCDPISEHNRLYWYRQTLGQGPEFLTYFQNEAQLEKSRLLSDRFSAERPKGSFSTLEIQRTEQGDSAMYLCASSSPGLAVQSEQFFGPGTRLTVL.

Many counts were recorded for this clonotype. V gene TRBV28 combines with J gene TRBJ2-2; 9 nucleotides align to TRBD1. The V and J ends lost 3 bases and 10 bases, in that order; junction bases with no gene match: 18. The CDR3 sequence is 18 residues long. Germline V gene sequence: CDR1 MDHEN, CDR2 SYDVKM. The CDR3: CASSLGRRRQGVLVELFF. The CDR3 DNA follows: TGTGCCAGCAGTTTGGGAAGAAGGAGACAGGGGGTTCTTGTGGAGCTGTTTTTT.